This TCR beta chain was found in a study of cytomegalovirus exposure and HLA in healthy donors. Study summary: Caucasian-associated ancestry cluster membership applied to over 80% of 300 to 450 genotyped donors.

The V and J ends lost 5 bases and 5 bases, in that order; junction bases with no gene match: 12. CDR1 and CDR2 from the germline V gene are SGHVS and FQNEAQ. The CDR3 extends over 16 amino acids. With 60 Vbeta and 13 Jbeta primers, the PCR was carried out. Assay: immunoSEQ multiplex PCR; the TCRdb copy retains only in-frame clones and omits some. The repertoire holds some 120,000 clones, around 80% seen once, with around 1.6% in the top ten. The V gene is TRBV7-8, the J gene TRBJ2-7, with 10 bases identical to TRBD1. This clonotype was obtained from a woman in her late teens or twenties in good health and CMV-seronegative. The material sequenced was PBMCs. The DNA of the CDR3 is TGTGCCAGCAGCAAAAACCGGGACAGGGGTGGCCACGAGCAGTACTTC. The encoded protein is CASSKNRDRGGHEQYF.